The 21 T cell receptor beta chains below all came from one sample that was sequenced in a study of blood T cells in healthy people across ages. A sample-barcoded 5' primer and a J-beta primer mix were used in a second PCR of roughly 6 to 11 cycles. From the 5' RACE reads, TCRdb called clonotypes with MiXCR, one entry per CDR3 protein. The sample includes about 650,000 distinct CDR3 sequences, about 30% seen only once; the top ten take 15%. Sequenced: blood. Source of these receptors: an elderly woman in good health.

The chain is built from TRBV7-7 and TRBJ1-1; D gene ambiguous. V shed 5 bases and J shed 3 bases, with 10 bases lying between them. The CDR3 is 13 amino acids. The germline V gene has CDR1 SSHAT and CDR2 FNYEAQ (reference sequence). CDR3 nucleotide sequence: TGTGCCAGCAGCCCTATCTTACACACTGAAGCTTTCTTT. Translating it yields CASSPILHTEAFF.

V and J are TRBV5-5 and TRBJ2-1, with 10 bases matching TRBD1. The CDR3 consists of 15 residues. Germline V lookup: CDR1 SGHKS, CDR2 YYEKEE (reference sequence). The ends lost 4 bases at V and 10 bases at J; junction bases unmatched: 11. CDR3 loop: CASSVDTTGGREQFF. Here the CDR3 DNA reads TGTGCCAGCAGCGTGGATACGACAGGGGGCAGGGAGCAGTTCTTC.

This sequence joins TRBV20-1 and TRBJ2-4, with D maybe TRBD1 (5 bases). The J call may be incorrect, as the DNA end agrees better with TRBJ2-7. Germline V gene lookup returns CDR1 DFQATT and CDR2 SNEGSKA (reference sequence). The CDR3 runs to 16 residues. CDR3 DNA sequence: TGCAGTGCTAGAGCGGGCGGATCGCAGGGATTCCACGAGCAGTACTTC. Amino acids: CSARAGGSQGFHEQYF.

The chain is built from TRBV19 and TRBJ1-1, with 9 bases fitting TRBD1. In germline, CDR1 is LNHDA, CDR2 SQIVND (reference sequence). CDR3 length equals 17 residues. Trimming took 7 bases from V and 5 from J; bases not matched to a gene: 17. DNA of the CDR3: TGTGCCAGTAACCCATCGCCTCCGGGACAGGGTATTACTGAAGCTTTCTTT. This gives the protein CASNPSPPGQGITEAFF.

Of note for this clonotype: This may be a read error: a much more frequent sequence differs by one nucleotide. The gene calls are TRBV2 and TRBJ2-4, with TRBD1 matching over 7 bases. This CDR3 has 14 residues. The V gene's germline CDR1 is SNHLY and CDR2 FYNNEI. J lost 12 bases, V lost 7 bases, and 15 bases had no gene match. The CDR3 sequence: CASTRLTGNYAQYF. DNA for the CDR3: TGTGCCAGCACTAGACTGACAGGGAATTATGCTCAGTACTTC.

This clonotype is a singleton in its sample. The chain is built from TRBV7-2 and TRBJ2-5; TRBD2 aligns across 7 bases. V lost 5 bases, J lost 2 bases, and 8 bases stayed unmatched. The CDR3 totals 15 residues. Germline CDR1 reads SGHTA; CDR2 reads FQGNSA. This chain's CDR3 is CASSPRGVRQETQYF. The CDR3 DNA reads TGTGCCAGCAGCCCACGGGGGGTGCGGCAAGAGACCCAGTACTTC.

The table lists this clonotype with many counts. One base away lies a much larger clone, so this may be a sequencing read error. The chain combines TRBV15 with TRBJ1-4, with unresolved D. The CDR3 totals 16 residues. The germline V gene encodes CDR1 LNHNV and CDR2 YYDKDF (reference sequence). Here the CDR3 DNA reads TGTGCCACCAGCAGAGATGCCACAGCAACTAATGAAAAACGGTTTTTT. It yields the protein CATSRDATATNEKRFF.

This clonotype came up many times. The J gene is TRBJ1-6, the V gene TRBV4-1; 8 nucleotides match TRBD1. Per the germline V gene, CDR1 is MGHRA and CDR2 is YSYEKL. The CDR3 consists of 18 residues. The V segment lost 0 bases and the J segment 8 bases; nucleotides outside the gene matches: 12. The CDR3 here is CASSQDQGAAAMDSPLHF. CDR3 in DNA: TGCGCCAGCAGCCAAGATCAGGGGGCCGCCGCTATGGATTCACCCCTCCACTTT.

This chain links TRBV6-4 with TRBJ2-3; D perhaps matches TRBD2 (6 bases). V was pared by 2 bases and J by 5 bases, with 11 bases between. CDR3 length: 14 residues. Germline V gene sequence: CDR1 MRHNA, CDR2 SNTAGT. Written as DNA, the CDR3 is TGTGCCAGCAGTGACGGCGGGGCGGTAGATACGCAGTATTTT. This sequence encodes CASSDGGAVDTQYF.

This clonotype was detected many times. The chain couples TRBV12-3 or TRBV12-4 to TRBJ1-2; TRBD1 is a possible D gene (5 bases). V lost 3 bases and J lost 3, with 14 bases in between. This CDR3 region has 15 residues. The CDR3 DNA is TGTGCCAGCAGTTTCTCAGGGAAGAAGTACTATGGCTACACCTTC. It yields the protein CASSFSGKKYYGYTF.

This clonotype has more than one count but fewer than ten. Written as DNA, the CDR3 is TGTGCCTGGTCCGGGACTAGCGGGGTGACCTTCACAGATACGCAGTATTTT. Protein: CAWSGTSGVTFTDTQYF. The chain couples TRBV30 to TRBJ2-3; 13 bases line up with TRBD2. The CDR3 totals 17 residues. V trimming: 5 bases; J trimming: 2 bases; junction bases outside the gene matches: 10. The V gene's germline CDR1 is GTSNPN and CDR2 SVGIG (reference sequence).

Concerning this clonotype: A much more abundant neighbour one base away suggests this may be a read error. V gene TRBV28 combines with J gene TRBJ2-7; perhaps TRBD1 as D (5 bases). Germline CDR1 is MDHEN and CDR2 is SYDVKM. CDR3 length: 13 amino acids. V lost 6 bases and J 12 bases, leaving 21 bases between the germline ends. The CDR3 spells CASREKGNYVPYF. CDR3 in DNA: TGTGCCAGCAGGGAGAAGGGGAATTATGTACCGTACTTC.

Turning to this clonotype: Being one base from a much bigger clone, this may be a read error. The chain uses TRBV7-3 and TRBJ1-1; D remains unclear. Germline V gives CDR1 SGHTA, CDR2 FQGTGA. V was clipped by 2 bases and J by 7 bases, with 11 bases between them. The CDR3 has 13 amino acids. The CDR3 region is CASSLSIFGEAFF. Here the CDR3 DNA reads TGTGCCAGCAGCTTATCGATTTTCGGTGAAGCTTTCTTT.

This clonotype occurred many times. V is TRBV9 and J is TRBJ2-3; D remains unclear. Germline CDR1 SGDLS, CDR2 YYNGEE. The CDR3 loop spans 14 amino acids. Trimming took off 4 bases at V and 2 bases at J, with 11 bases between the two ends. CDR3 sequence (DNA): TGTGCCAGCAGCACCCGAACCGACACAGATACGCAGTATTTT. Translated, it gives CASSTRTDTDTQYF.

The chain couples TRBV12-3 or TRBV12-4 to TRBJ1-5; TRBD1 agrees at 8 bases. The CDR3 is made up of 14 amino acids. Trimming cost V 5 bases and J 10 bases; bases outside gene matches: 10. The CDR3 DNA sequence: TGTGCCAGCAGTGCTACAGGGGGGGGTCAACCCCAGCATTTT. Its protein product is CASSATGGGQPQHF.

The chain employs TRBV7-8 and TRBJ2-7; D possibly corresponds to TRBD1 (6 bases). CDR3 length equals 20 residues. Germline CDR1 reads SGHVS; CDR2 reads FQNEAQ. V lost 5 bases and J 2 bases, leaving 31 bases between the germline ends. CDR3: CASSTPWSSGAFGRPYEQYF. Written as DNA, the CDR3 is TGTGCCAGCAGCACCCCATGGTCGTCAGGGGCGTTCGGAAGGCCCTACGAGCAGTACTTC.

The sample holds a few counts of this clonotype. This chain links TRBV2 with TRBJ1-2, with 9 bases lining up with TRBD1. The CDR3 loop spans 14 amino acids. Trimming at V came to 6 bases and at J to 7 bases, leaving 9 bases not matched to a gene. Germline CDR1 and CDR2: SNHLY and FYNNEI. The CDR3 region has the DNA TGTGCCAGCAGCACAGGGGGCATACAACGTGGCTACACCTTC. This gives the protein CASSTGGIQRGYTF. Full variable domain (remainder filled in from reference TRBV2 and TRBJ1-2): EPEVTQTPSHQVTQMGQEVILRCVPISNHLYFYWYRQILGQKVEFLVSFYNNEISEKSEIFDDQFSVERPDGSNFTLKIRSTKLEDSAMYFCASSTGGIQRGYTFGSGTRLTVV.

This chain joins TRBV6-6 and TRBJ1-1, with D hard to call. Germline CDR1 is MNHNY and CDR2 is SVGAGI (reference sequence). There are 14 residues in the CDR3. V was shortened by 7 bases and J by 0 bases, with 12 bases between the two germline ends. The CDR3 is CASKEGPVNTEAFF. The CDR3 DNA reads TGTGCCAGCAAGGAAGGACCGGTGAACACTGAAGCTTTCTTT.

The CDR3: CASSLQAAAKNIQYF. DNA for the CDR3: TGTGCCAGCAGCTTGCAAGCGGCCGCCAAAAACATTCAGTACTTC. The chain couples TRBV7-3 to TRBJ2-4; perhaps TRBD2 as D (5 bases). There are 15 residues in the CDR3. The germline gives CDR1 SGHTA, CDR2 FQGTGA. The germline V and J ends were trimmed by 3 bases and 1 base, with 10 bases remaining between them.

As to this clonotype: A much larger clone is a single base away; this may be a read error. The chain has TRBV29-1 and TRBJ2-6, with D perhaps assigned TRBD1 or TRBD2 (6 bases each). Trimming took off 5 bases at V and 6 bases at J, with 11 bases between the two ends. The CDR3 has 13 residues. Germline CDR1 SQVTM, CDR2 ANQGSEA. For the CDR3, the DNA is TGCAGCGTTCAGGGGACTGAGGCCAACGTCCTGACTTTC. This gives the protein CSVQGTEANVLTF.

This clonotype was recorded many times. The chain joins TRBV5-6 to TRBJ2-1; 7 nucleotides match TRBD1. CDR3 size: 16 residues. Trimming at V came to 2 bases and at J to 4 bases, leaving 9 bases not matched to a gene. CDR1 and CDR2 (germline): SGHDT, YYEEEE. The CDR3, as DNA: TGTGCCAGCAGCTTCGAAAGGACAGGACCTTACAATGAGCAGTTCTTC. It is translated as CASSFERTGPYNEQFF.